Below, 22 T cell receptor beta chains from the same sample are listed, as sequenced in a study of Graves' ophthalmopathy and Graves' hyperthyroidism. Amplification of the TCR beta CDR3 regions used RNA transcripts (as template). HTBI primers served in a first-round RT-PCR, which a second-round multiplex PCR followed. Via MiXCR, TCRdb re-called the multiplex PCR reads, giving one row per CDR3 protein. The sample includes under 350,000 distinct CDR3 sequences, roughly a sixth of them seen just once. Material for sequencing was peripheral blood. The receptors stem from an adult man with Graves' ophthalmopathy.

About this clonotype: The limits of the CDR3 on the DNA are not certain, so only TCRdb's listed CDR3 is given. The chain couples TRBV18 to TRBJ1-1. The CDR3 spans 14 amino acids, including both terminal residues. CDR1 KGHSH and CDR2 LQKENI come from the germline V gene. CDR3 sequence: CASSPYRCELEAFF.

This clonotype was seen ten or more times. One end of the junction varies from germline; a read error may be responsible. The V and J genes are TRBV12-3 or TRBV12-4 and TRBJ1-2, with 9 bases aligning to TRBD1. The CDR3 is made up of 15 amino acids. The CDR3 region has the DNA TGTGCCAGCAGTTTATCCCCGGGACAGGGTCCTGGAGGGGCCTTC. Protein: CASSLSPGQGPGGAF.

Written as DNA, the CDR3 is TGTGCCAGCAGTTTATCTTTCGGGGACAAAAACATTCAGTACTTC. It yields the protein CASSLSFGDKNIQYF. This chain links TRBV27 with TRBJ2-4; tentatively, D is TRBD2 (5 bases). The CDR3 sequence is 15 residues long. Trimming cost V 0 bases and J 3 bases, with 9 bases left between them. Germline CDR1 and CDR2: MNHEY and SMNVEV (reference sequence).

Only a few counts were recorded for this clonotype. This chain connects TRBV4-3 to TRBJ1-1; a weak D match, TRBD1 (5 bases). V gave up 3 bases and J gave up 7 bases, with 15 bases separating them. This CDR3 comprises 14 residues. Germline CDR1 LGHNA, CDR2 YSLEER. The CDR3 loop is CASSHARGGSEAFF. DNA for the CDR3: TGCGCCAGCAGCCATGCTAGGGGCGGGAGTGAAGCTTTCTTT.

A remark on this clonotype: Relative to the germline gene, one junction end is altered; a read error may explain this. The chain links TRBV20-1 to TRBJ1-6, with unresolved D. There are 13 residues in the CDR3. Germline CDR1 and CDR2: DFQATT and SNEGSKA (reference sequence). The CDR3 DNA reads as TGCAGTGCCAGAGTCCCTTTAGGTTCACCCCTCCACTTT. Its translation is CSARVPLGSPLHF.

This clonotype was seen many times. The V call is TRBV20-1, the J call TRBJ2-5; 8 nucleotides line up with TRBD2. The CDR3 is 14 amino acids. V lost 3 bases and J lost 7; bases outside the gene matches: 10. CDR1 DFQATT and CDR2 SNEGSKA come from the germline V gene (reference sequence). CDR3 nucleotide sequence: TGCAGTGCTAGGGAGCGGGGGACCCTCGGGACCCAGTACTTC. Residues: CSARERGTLGTQYF.

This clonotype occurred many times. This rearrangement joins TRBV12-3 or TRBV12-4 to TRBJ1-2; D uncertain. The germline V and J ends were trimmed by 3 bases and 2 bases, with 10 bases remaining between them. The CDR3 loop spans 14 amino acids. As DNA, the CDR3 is TGTGCCAGCAGTTTTCACAGTCAAAACTATGGCTACACCTTC. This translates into CASSFHSQNYGYTF.

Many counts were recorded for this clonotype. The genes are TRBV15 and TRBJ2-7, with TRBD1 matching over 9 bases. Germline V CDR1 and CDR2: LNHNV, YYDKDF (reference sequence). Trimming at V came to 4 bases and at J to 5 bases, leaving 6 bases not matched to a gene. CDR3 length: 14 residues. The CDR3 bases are TGTGCCACCAGCATACAGGGGGCTCGGAACGAGCAGTACTTC. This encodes CATSIQGARNEQYF.

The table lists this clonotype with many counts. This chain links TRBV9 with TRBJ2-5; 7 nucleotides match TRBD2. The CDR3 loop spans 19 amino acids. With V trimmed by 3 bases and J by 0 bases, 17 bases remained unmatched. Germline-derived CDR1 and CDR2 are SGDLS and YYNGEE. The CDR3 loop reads CASSANPTELAMYQETQYF. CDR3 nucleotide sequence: TGTGCCAGCAGCGCCAACCCGACGGAACTAGCGATGTACCAAGAGACCCAGTACTTC. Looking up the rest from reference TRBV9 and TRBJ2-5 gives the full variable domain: DSGVTQTPKHLITATGQRVTLRCSPRSGDLSVYWYQQSLDQGLQFLIQYYNGEERAKGNILERFSAQQFPDLHSELNLSSLELGDSALYFCASSANPTELAMYQETQYFGPGTRLLVL.

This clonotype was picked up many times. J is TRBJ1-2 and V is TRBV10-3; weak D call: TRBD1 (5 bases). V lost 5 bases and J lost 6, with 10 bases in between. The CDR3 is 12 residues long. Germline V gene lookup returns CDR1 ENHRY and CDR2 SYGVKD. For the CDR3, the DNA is TGTGCCATCAGTCCGGGGGGGGATGGCTACACCTTC. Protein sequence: CAISPGGDGYTF.

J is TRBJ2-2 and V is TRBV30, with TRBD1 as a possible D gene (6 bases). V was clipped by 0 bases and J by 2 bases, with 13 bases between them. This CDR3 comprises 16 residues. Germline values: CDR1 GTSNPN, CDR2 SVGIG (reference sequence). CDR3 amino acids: CAWSVVRTANTGELFF. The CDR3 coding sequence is TGTGCCTGGAGTGTTGTCCGGACAGCCAACACCGGGGAGCTGTTTTTT.

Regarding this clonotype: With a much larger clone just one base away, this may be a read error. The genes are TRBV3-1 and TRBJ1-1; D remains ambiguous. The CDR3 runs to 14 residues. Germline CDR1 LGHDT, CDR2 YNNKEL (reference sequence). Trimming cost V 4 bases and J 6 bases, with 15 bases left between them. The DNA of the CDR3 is TGTGCCAGCAGCCGAAATTTGGGCAACCCTGAAGCTTTCTTT. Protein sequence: CASSRNLGNPEAFF. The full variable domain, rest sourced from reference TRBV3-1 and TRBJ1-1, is DTAVSQTPKYLVTQMGNDKSIKCEQNLGHDTMYWYKQDSKKFLKIMFSYNNKELIINETVPNRFSPKSPDKAHLNLHINSLELGDSAVYFCASSRNLGNPEAFFGQGTRLTVV.

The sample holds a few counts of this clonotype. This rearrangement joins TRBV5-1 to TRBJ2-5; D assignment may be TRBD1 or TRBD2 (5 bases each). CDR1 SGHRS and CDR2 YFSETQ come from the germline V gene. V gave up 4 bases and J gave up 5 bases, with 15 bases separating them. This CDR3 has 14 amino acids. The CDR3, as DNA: TGCGCCAGCAGCAGCCGGGGACGTCAGGAGACCCAGTACTTC. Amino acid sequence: CASSSRGRQETQYF.

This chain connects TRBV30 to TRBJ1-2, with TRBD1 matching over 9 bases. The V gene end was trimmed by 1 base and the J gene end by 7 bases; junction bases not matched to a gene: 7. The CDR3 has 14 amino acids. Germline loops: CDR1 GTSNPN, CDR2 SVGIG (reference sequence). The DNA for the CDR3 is TGTGCCTGGAGTGCCCGGGACAGGGAGACTGGCTACACCTTC. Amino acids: CAWSARDRETGYTF.

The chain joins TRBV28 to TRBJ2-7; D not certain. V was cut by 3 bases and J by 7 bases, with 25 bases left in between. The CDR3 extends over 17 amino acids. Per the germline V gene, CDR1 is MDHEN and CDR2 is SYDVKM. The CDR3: CASSFPQSPLESGEQYF. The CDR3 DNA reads TGTGCCAGCAGTTTCCCGCAAAGCCCACTGGAGTCCGGAGAGCAGTACTTC. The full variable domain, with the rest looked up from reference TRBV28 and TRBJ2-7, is DVKVTQSSRYLVKRTGEKVFLECVQDMDHENMFWYRQDPGLGLRLIYFSYDVKMKEKGDIPEGYSVSREKKERFSLILESASTNQTSMYLCASSFPQSPLESGEQYFGPGTRLTVT.

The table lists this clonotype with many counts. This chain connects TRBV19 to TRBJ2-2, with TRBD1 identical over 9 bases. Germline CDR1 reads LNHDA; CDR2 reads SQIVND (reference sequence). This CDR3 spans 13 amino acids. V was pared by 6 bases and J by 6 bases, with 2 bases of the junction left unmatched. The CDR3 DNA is TGTGCCAGTAGACAGGGGGCCTCCGGGGAGCTGTTTTTT. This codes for CASRQGASGELFF. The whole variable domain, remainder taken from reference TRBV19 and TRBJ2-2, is DGGITQSPKYLFRKEGQNVTLSCEQNLNHDAMYWYRQDPGQGLRLIYYSQIVNDFQKGDIAEGYSVSREKKESFPLTVTSAQKNPTAFYLCASRQGASGELFFGEGSRLTVL.

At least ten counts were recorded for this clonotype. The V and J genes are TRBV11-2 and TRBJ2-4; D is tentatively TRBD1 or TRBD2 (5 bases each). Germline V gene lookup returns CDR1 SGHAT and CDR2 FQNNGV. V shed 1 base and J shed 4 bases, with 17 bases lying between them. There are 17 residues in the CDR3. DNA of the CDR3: TGTGCCAGCAGCTTAGCTCTAGTCGGGACGGTGAAAAACATTCAGTACTTC. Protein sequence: CASSLALVGTVKNIQYF.

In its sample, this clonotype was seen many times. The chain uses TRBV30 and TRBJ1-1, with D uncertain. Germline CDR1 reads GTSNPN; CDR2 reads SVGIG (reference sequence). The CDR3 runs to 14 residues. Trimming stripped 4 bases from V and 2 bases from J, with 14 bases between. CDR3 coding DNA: TGTGCCTGGATTGTTGGCAGAAGTAACACTGAAGCTTTCTTT. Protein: CAWIVGRSNTEAFF.

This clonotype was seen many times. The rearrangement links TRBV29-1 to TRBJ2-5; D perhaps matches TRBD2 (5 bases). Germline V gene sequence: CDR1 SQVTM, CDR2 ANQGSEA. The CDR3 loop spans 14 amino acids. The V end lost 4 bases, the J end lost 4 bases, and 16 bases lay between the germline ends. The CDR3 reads CSVVEVGLGETQYF. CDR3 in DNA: TGCAGCGTTGTGGAGGTGGGTCTCGGAGAGACCCAGTACTTC.

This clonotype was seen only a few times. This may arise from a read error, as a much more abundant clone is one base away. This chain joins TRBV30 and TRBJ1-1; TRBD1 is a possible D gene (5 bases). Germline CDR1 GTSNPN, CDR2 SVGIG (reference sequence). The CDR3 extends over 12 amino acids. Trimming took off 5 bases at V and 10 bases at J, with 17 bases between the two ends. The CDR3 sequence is CAWGSQGFVAFF. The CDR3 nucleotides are TGTGCCTGGGGAAGTCAGGGTTTCGTAGCTTTCTTT.

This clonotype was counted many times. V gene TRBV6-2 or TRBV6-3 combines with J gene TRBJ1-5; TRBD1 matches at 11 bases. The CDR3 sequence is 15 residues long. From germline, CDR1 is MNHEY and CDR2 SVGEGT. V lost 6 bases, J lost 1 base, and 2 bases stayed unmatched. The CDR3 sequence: CASSGQGASNQPQHF. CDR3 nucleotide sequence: TGTGCCAGCAGCGGACAGGGGGCGAGCAATCAGCCCCAGCATTTT.

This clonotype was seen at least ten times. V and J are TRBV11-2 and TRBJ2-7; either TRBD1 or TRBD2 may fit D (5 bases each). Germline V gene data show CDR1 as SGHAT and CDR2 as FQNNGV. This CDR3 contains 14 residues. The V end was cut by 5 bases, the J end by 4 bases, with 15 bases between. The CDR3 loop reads CASSNIRGRYEQYF. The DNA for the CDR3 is TGTGCCAGCAGCAATATTCGGGGCCGTTACGAGCAGTACTTC.